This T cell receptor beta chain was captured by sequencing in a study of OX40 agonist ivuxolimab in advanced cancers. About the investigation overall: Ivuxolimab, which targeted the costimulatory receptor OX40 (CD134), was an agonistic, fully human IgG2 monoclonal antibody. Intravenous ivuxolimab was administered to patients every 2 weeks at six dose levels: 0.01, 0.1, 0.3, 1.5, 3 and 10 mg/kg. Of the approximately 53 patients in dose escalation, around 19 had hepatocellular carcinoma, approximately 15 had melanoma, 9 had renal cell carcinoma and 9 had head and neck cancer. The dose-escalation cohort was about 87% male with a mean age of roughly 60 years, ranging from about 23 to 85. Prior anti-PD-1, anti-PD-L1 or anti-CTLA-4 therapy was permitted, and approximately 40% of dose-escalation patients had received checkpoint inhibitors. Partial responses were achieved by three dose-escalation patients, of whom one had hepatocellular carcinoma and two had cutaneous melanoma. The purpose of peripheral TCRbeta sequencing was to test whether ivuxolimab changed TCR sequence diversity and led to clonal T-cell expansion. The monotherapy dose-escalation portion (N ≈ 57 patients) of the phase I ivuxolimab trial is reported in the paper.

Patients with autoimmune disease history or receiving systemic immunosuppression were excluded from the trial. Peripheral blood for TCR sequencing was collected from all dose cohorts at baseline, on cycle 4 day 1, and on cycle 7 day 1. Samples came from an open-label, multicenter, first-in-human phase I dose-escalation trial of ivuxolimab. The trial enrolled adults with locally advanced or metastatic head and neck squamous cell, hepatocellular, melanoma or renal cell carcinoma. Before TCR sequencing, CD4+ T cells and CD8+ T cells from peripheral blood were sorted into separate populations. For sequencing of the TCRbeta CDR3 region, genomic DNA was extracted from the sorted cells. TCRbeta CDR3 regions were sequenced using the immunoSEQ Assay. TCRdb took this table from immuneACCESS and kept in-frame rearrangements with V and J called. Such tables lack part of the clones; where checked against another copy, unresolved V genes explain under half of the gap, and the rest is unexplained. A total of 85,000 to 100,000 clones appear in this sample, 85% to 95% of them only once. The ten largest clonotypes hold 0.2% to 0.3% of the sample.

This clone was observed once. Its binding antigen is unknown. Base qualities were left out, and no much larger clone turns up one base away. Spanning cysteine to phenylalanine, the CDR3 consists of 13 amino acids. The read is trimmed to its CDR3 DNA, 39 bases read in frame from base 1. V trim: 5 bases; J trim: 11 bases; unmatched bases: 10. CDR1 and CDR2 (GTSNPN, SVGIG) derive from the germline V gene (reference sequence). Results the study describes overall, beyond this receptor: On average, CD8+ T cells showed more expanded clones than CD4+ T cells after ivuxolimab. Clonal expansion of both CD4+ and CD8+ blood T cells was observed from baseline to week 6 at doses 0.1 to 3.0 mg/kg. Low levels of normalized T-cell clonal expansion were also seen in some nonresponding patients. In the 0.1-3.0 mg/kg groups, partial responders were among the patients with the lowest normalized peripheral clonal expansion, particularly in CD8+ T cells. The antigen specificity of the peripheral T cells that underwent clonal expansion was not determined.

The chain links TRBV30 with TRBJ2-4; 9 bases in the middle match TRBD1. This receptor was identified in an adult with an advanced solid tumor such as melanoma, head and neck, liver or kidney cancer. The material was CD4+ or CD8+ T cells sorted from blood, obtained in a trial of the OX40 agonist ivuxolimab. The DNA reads TGTGCCTGGGGGAGACGGACAGGGGATGTTCAGTACTTC. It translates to CAWGRRTGDVQYF.